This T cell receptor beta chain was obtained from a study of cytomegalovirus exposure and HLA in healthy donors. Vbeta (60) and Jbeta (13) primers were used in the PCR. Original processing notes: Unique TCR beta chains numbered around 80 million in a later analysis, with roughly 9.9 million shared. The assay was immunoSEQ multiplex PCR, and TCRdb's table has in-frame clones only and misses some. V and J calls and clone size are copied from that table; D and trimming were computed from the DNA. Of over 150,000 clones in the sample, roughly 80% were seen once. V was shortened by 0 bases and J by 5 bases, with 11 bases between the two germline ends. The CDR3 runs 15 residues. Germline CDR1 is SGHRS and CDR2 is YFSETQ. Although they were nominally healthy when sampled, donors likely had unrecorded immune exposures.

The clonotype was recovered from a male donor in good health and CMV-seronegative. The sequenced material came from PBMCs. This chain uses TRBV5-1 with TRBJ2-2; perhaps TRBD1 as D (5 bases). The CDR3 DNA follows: TGCGCCAGCAGCTTGGGGACGGACACAACCGGGGAGCTGTTTTTT. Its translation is CASSLGTDTTGELFF. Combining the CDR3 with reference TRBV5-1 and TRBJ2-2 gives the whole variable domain KAGVTQTPRYLIKTRGQQVTLSCSPISGHRSVSWYQQTPGQGLQFLFEYFSETQRNKGNFPGRFSGRQFSNSRSEMNVSTLELGDSALYLCASSLGTDTTGELFFGEGSRLTVL.